This T cell receptor (beta chain) was obtained from a study of control samples from healthy donors and cancer patients. Losses at the gene ends were 6 bases for V and 1 base for J; bases not matched to a gene: 3. Germline lookup yields CDR1 MRHNA and CDR2 SNTAGT. This CDR3 has 15 residues. Produced via immunoSEQ multiplex PCR; TCRdb's table is partial and in-frame only. The profile shows fewer than 200,000 clones, roughly 94% of them singletons. This sequence joins TRBV6-4 and TRBJ2-3, with 11 bases that match TRBD2. Sequencing was done on a sample of PBMCs. The TCR sequence derives from a man in his 60s with colorectal cancer. The CDR3 bases are TGTGCCAGCAGGCCGGGACTAGCGGGCACAGATACGCAGTATTTT. This codes for CASRPGLAGTDTQYF.